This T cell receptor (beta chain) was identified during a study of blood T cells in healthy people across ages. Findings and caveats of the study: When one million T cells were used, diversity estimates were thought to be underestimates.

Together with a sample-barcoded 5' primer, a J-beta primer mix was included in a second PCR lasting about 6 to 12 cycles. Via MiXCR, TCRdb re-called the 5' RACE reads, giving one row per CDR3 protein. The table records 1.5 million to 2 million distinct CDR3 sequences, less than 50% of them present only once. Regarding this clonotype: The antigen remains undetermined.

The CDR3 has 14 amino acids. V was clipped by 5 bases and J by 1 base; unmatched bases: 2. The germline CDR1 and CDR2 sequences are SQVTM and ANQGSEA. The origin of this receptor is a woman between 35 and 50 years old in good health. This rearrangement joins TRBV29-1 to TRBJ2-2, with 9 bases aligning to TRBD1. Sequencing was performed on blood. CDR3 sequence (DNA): TGCAGCGTTAGGGGACAGGGGAACACCGGGGAGCTGTTTTTT. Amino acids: CSVRGQGNTGELFF.